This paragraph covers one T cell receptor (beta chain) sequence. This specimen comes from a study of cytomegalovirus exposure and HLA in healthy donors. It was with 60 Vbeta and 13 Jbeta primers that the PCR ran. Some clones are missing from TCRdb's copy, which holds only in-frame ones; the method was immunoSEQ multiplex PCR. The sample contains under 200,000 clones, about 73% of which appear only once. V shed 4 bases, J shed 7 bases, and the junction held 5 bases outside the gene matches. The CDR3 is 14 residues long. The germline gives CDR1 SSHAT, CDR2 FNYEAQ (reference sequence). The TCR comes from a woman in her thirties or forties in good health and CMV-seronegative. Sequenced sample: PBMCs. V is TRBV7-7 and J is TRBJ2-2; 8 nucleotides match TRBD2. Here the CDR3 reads CASSSGTRNGELFF. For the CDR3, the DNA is TGTGCCAGCAGCTCCGGGACTAGGAACGGGGAGCTGTTTTTT.